This T cell receptor beta chain was sequenced during a study of vaccination effects on CD4 cells after COVID-19. Study-level findings and limits: Clones arising from infection and from vaccination showed marked clonal contraction late after vaccination.

Using immunoSEQ multiplex PCR, the repertoire was profiled, and TCRdb retains in-frame clones only, with some absent. Seen here are about 79,000 clones, around 76% observed once, and the top ten hold about 1.7%. This CDR3 comprises 15 residues. The V gene's germline CDR1 is SGHRS and CDR2 YFSETQ. Trimming pared 4 bases from V and 4 bases from J, leaving 17 bases between. A word on this clone: The target antigen is unknown.

CD4+ T cells specific for antigen were expanded with viral peptide pools by the ViraFEST assay before sequencing. The culture ran for about 11 days, and then CD4+ T cells were isolated. Cultures of around 2.2 million PBMC per well contained 9.5 to 10 IU/ml IL-2 plus 10 ug/ml peptides. Cultures received IL-2 medium that replaced half the medium on days 3 and 7. The TCR comes from a human donor who received a COVID-19 vaccine. The sample here was CD4+ T cells from PBMCs cultured with HCoV-229E spike peptides, taken before COVID-19 vaccination. The genes are TRBV5-1 and TRBJ1-1, with D possibly matching TRBD1 (6 bases). The CDR3: CASSLGGGLITEAFF. The CDR3 DNA sequence: TGCGCCAGCAGCCTCGGAGGGGGGTTGATCACTGAAGCTTTCTTT.